This record looks at one TCR beta chain sequence and its context. This clone occurred once. The antigen it recognizes is unknown. No quality values exist for individual bases; no much larger clone is one base distant. The method behind the library was the immunoSEQ multiplex PCR assay. What TCRdb holds here is the immuneACCESS table cut down to in-frame rearrangements. Part of the clones is not present; checked against another copy, under half of the missing clones reflect an unresolved V gene, and the others are unexplained. This sample lists tens of thousands of clones; 65% to 85% were detected once. The ten largest clones represent roughly 2% of the sample. This entry is derived from a study of ipilimumab plus nivolumab after autologous stem cell transplantation listed by TCRdb under 2021. Notes on the research overall: The median number of doses that trial patients received was a few for ipilimumab and 7 to 9 for nivolumab. The DLBCL cohort included primary refractory and relapsed disease, with 18-month progression-free survival of roughly 86% and 30% respectively. Patients with high-risk diffuse large B cell lymphoma, mature T cell lymphoma, or multiple myeloma undergoing autologous transplant were enrolled in the trial. The intent-to-treat population of the trial was made up of 30 to 40 patients.

Its CDR3 holds 14 amino acids, cysteine through phenylalanine. Kept here is only the CDR3 DNA, which spans 42 bases and is read in frame from base 1. From the germline V gene, CDR1 is SGHNT and CDR2 is YENEEA. For this chain, trimming is 1 base at the V end and 4 bases at the J end, and the number of junction bases without a gene match is 1. General findings and caveats noted by the study authors: Per the authors, a biologic rationale for further study of the post-transplant checkpoint inhibition approach was offered by T cell receptor repertoire, regulatory T cell phenotype and gut microbiota profiles. Combined checkpoint inhibition as post-transplant consolidation was concluded by the authors to appear tolerable.

Checkpoint therapy began 14 to 28 days after autologous transplant, with ipilimumab given at 1 mg/kg intravenously on day 1 of selected weeks. The nivolumab dose was 3 mg/kg intravenously, delivered on day 1 of weeks 1, 4, 7, 10, and every two weeks through week 26. The study was a Phase Ib clinical trial testing combined checkpoint inhibition with ipilimumab and nivolumab as consolidation after autologous stem cell transplantation. The chain is assembled from TRBV11-3 and TRBJ2-1; 7 middle bases align to TRBD1. The input for sequencing was PBMCs, taken in a trial of ipilimumab plus nivolumab as post-transplant consolidation. The receptor was isolated from a male donor with diffuse large B-cell lymphoma. The CDR3 corresponds to CASSLATGYNEQFF. The bases read TGTGCCAGCAGCTTAGCGACAGGGTACAATGAGCAGTTCTTC.